This T cell receptor (beta chain) was obtained from a study of T cells in Graves' hyperthyroidism and ophthalmopathy. Overall study findings and caveats: In simple terms, a model built on 13 V-J features told ophthalmopathy apart from stable hyperthyroidism. Before onset, by a median of approximately 6.8 months, the model predicted ophthalmopathy.

Patients were excluded for uncontrolled infection, other autoimmune disease, pregnancy or lactation. Clinical symptoms, serum thyroxine and TRAb, thyroid ultrasound and orbital computed tomography were used for the diagnoses. This clonotype appeared a few times. Its antigen is still unknown. It was RNA transcripts that yielded the amplified TCR beta CDR3 regions. HTBI primers were the set used in a first-round RT-PCR of the TCR CDR3. TCRdb called the multiplex PCR reads again in MiXCR, with one record for every CDR3 protein. This table holds about 480,000 distinct CDR3 sequences, about 15% found once. Germline-derived CDR1 and CDR2 are SGHTA and FQGTGA. The length of the CDR3 is 17 residues. V shed 5 bases and J shed 0 bases, with 14 bases lying between them.

The specimen was blood. The chain is built from TRBV7-3 and TRBJ1-6; D uncertain. This receptor was identified in a woman aged 18 to 35 with Graves' hyperthyroidism. CDR3 in DNA: TGTGCCAGCAGCGTACTATCTGCAAGCTCCTATAATTCACCCCTCCACTTT. Translating it yields CASSVLSASSYNSPLHF. The whole variable domain, remainder taken from reference TRBV7-3 and TRBJ1-6, is GAGVSQTPSNKVTEKGKYVELRCDPISGHTALYWYRQSLGQGPEFLIYFQGTGAADDSGLPNDRFFAVRPEGSVSTLKIQRTERGDSAVYLCASSVLSASSYNSPLHFGNGTRLTVT.